This entry lists 20 T cell receptor beta chains sequenced from one sample in a study of T cells in Graves' hyperthyroidism and ophthalmopathy. RNA transcripts yielded amplified TCR beta CDR3 regions. HTBI primers were the set used in a first-round RT-PCR of the TCR CDR3. Each CDR3 protein gets one entry after TCRdb re-called the multiplex PCR reads with MiXCR. This sample has around 440,000 distinct CDR3 sequences; more than 15% occur once, and the top ten carry around 7%. Input material: blood. The source is a woman between 18 and 29 years old with Graves' hyperthyroidism.

This clonotype was recorded many times. The rearrangement links TRBV28 to TRBJ2-1; D is unclear. The CDR3 has 15 residues. CDR1 and CDR2 from the germline V gene are MDHEN and SYDVKM. V was trimmed by 5 bases and J by 5 bases, leaving 16 bases between them. CDR3 nucleotide sequence: TGTGCCAGCAGTCACCCTTATACAGCGAACAATGAGCAGTTCTTC. It encodes CASSHPYTANNEQFF.

This clonotype occurred many times. CDR3 nucleotide sequence: TGCAGTGCCAAACGACAGTTGAACACTGAAGCTTTCTTT. It is translated as CSAKRQLNTEAFF. The chain uses TRBV20-1 and TRBJ1-1; possibly TRBD1 for D (5 bases). The CDR3 loop spans 13 amino acids. Germline V CDR1 and CDR2: DFQATT, SNEGSKA (reference sequence). V was shortened by 6 bases and J by 0 bases, with 11 bases between the two germline ends.

This clonotype was detected only a few times. The chain couples TRBV12-3 or TRBV12-4 to TRBJ2-1, with D tentatively TRBD1 (5 bases). Trimming removed 1 base from V and 13 bases from J, with 14 bases in between. The CDR3 length is 13 residues. CDR3 sequence (DNA): TGTGCCAGCAGTTTAGTGAGGACAAGCCACCAGTTCTTC. It yields the protein CASSLVRTSHQFF.

This clonotype was recorded many times. The rearrangement joins TRBV20-1 to TRBJ1-5; 8 bases are shared with TRBD1. Unmatched junction bases numbered 8, after V lost 6 bases and J lost 4 bases. From germline, CDR1 is DFQATT and CDR2 SNEGSKA (reference sequence). CDR3 length equals 14 residues. The CDR3 DNA is TGCAGTGCACTAAGACAGGGGAGTAATCAGCCCCAGCATTTT. Translating it yields CSALRQGSNQPQHF.

The chain links TRBV15 to TRBJ2-5; D is possibly TRBD2 (6 bases). The CDR3 has 15 residues. The germline CDR1 and CDR2 sequences are LNHNV and YYDKDF (reference sequence). The ends were cut back, 1 base at V and 3 bases at J, with 12 bases in the middle. The CDR3 loop is CATSRGSSGEETQYF. The CDR3 nucleotides read TGTGCCACCAGCAGAGGGAGTAGCGGAGAAGAGACCCAGTACTTC.

This clonotype was counted ten times or more. J is TRBJ1-5 and V is TRBV30; TRBD1 agrees at 8 bases. V lost 4 bases to trimming and J lost 6 bases; unmatched junction nucleotides: 8. The CDR3 consists of 14 residues. Germline V lookup: CDR1 GTSNPN, CDR2 SVGIG (reference sequence). The CDR3: CAWTLGQGGQPQHF. The CDR3 nucleotides are TGTGCCTGGACCCTTGGACAGGGAGGTCAGCCCCAGCATTTT.

This clonotype was counted a few times. The gene calls are TRBV11-2 and TRBJ1-1; D is uncertain. V was trimmed by 5 bases and J by 7 bases, leaving 23 bases between them. CDR3 size: 16 residues. Germline-derived CDR1 and CDR2 are SGHAT and FQNNGV. CDR3 nucleotides: TGTGCCAGCAGCCGCGGTTCCACCGCTGCCTCCTATGAAGCTTTCTTT. This sequence encodes CASSRGSTAASYEAFF.

V gene TRBV5-4 combines with J gene TRBJ2-2; possible D gene TRBD1, 5 bases. The CDR3 has 14 amino acids. The germline CDR1 and CDR2 sequences are SGHNT and YYREEE (reference sequence). With 4 bases removed from V and 1 base from J, the gap between germline ends came to 8 bases. DNA of the CDR3: TGTGCCAGCAGCCCTGGACAGAACACCGGGGAGCTGTTTTTT. This encodes CASSPGQNTGELFF.

This clonotype was observed many times. The chain's CDR3 is CASSFPSLGRTEAFF. The CDR3 DNA follows: TGTGCCAGCAGTTTCCCCAGTTTAGGCCGCACTGAAGCTTTCTTT. This chain connects TRBV27 to TRBJ1-1; no clear D. V was clipped by 3 bases and J by 4 bases, with 15 bases between them. Germline CDR1 MNHEY, CDR2 SMNVEV (reference sequence). The length of the CDR3 is 15 residues.

The chain recombines TRBV4-1 with TRBJ1-6; 8 bases agree with TRBD1. This CDR3 is 15 amino acids long. V lost 3 bases, J lost 6 bases, and 4 bases stayed unmatched. In germline, CDR1 is MGHRA, CDR2 YSYEKL. CDR3 coding DNA: TGCGCCAGCAGCCAGAGGACAGGGATTAATTCACCCCTCCACTTT. As protein: CASSQRTGINSPLHF.

Ten or more counts support this clonotype. The CDR3 is CASSYSGFSYEQYF. CDR3 in DNA: TGTGCCAGCAGTTACTCAGGTTTCTCCTACGAGCAGTACTTC. The rearrangement uses TRBV6-5 and TRBJ2-7, with unresolved D. Germline values: CDR1 MNHEY, CDR2 SVGAGI. The CDR3 extends over 14 amino acids. The V end was cut by 0 bases, the J end by 0 bases, with 6 bases between.

This clonotype occurred many times. The chain links TRBV20-1 to TRBJ2-7, with D perhaps TRBD2 (5 bases). Trimming took 6 bases from V and 4 from J, leaving 10 bases between them. Germline-derived CDR1 and CDR2 are DFQATT and SNEGSKA (reference sequence). The CDR3 covers 11 residues. Here the CDR3 DNA reads TGCAGTGCCCCGCGCGGGTACGAGCAGTACTTC. The encoded protein is CSAPRGYEQYF.

This clonotype was picked up many times. The chain carries TRBV6-1 and TRBJ1-2, with a tentative D call TRBD1 (5 bases). The CDR3 is made up of 15 amino acids. V lost 5 bases and J 1 base, leaving 14 bases between the germline ends. Germline CDR1 MNHNS, CDR2 SASEGT. CDR3 region: CASSYGRGLNYGYTF. CDR3 in DNA: TGTGCCAGCAGTTACGGGAGGGGCCTTAACTATGGCTACACCTTC.

This clonotype occurred many times. The V call is TRBV5-6, the J call TRBJ2-1; 15 bases align to TRBD2. Germline CDR1 and CDR2: SGHDT and YYEEEE. CDR3 size: 17 residues. V trimming: 4 bases; J trimming: 9 bases; junction bases outside the gene matches: 11. The CDR3 DNA reads as TGTGCCAGCAGCCCCAGGACTAGCGGGAGGGCTAAGGTTGAGCAGTTCTTC. Protein product: CASSPRTSGRAKVEQFF.

This clonotype was observed many times. Here the CDR3 DNA reads TGTGCCAGCGGTTCTTCCTACGAGCAGTACTTC. This sequence encodes CASGSSYEQYF. V gene TRBV27 combines with J gene TRBJ2-7; D gene unclear. The ends were cut back, 8 bases at V and 1 base at J, with 6 bases in the middle. The CDR3 runs to 11 residues. Germline CDR1 and CDR2: MNHEY and SMNVEV (reference sequence).

The chain carries TRBV5-6 and TRBJ1-1; possibly TRBD1 for D (5 bases). V was clipped by 1 base and J by 5 bases, with 15 bases between them. Germline assignment: CDR1 SGHDT and CDR2 YYEEEE. This CDR3 has 15 amino acids. Here the CDR3 reads CASSLKGPGKTEAFF. Here the CDR3 DNA reads TGTGCCAGCAGCTTGAAGGGGCCGGGGAAAACTGAAGCTTTCTTT. Filled out from reference TRBV5-6 and TRBJ1-1, the complete variable domain reads DAGVTQSPTHLIKTRGQQVTLRCSPKSGHDTVSWYQQALGQGPQFIFQYYEEEERQRGNFPDRFSGHQFPNYSSELNVNALLLGDSALYLCASSLKGPGKTEAFFGQGTRLTVV.

This clonotype was observed at least ten times. The chain joins TRBV18 to TRBJ1-4; D is possibly TRBD1 (6 bases). The germline gives CDR1 KGHSH, CDR2 LQKENI. The length of the CDR3 is 14 residues. V lost 2 bases and J lost 6, with 10 bases in between. CDR3 in DNA: TGTGCCAGCTCACCATCGGCAGGGGATGAAAAACTGTTTTTT. This codes for CASSPSAGDEKLFF.

Many counts were recorded for this clonotype. This rearrangement joins TRBV11-2 to TRBJ2-5; 8 bases are a match to TRBD1. The length of the CDR3 is 15 residues. J was trimmed by 2 bases and V by 5 bases; bases with no gene match: 7. In germline, CDR1 is SGHAT, CDR2 FQNNGV. This chain's CDR3 is CASSHLGQGQETQYF. The CDR3 DNA reads as TGTGCCAGCAGCCACCTAGGACAGGGTCAAGAGACCCAGTACTTC.

This clonotype was seen many times. The chain couples TRBV15 to TRBJ2-1, with TRBD2 identical over 13 bases. Trimming at V came to 3 bases and at J to 9 bases, leaving 14 bases not matched to a gene. CDR1 is LNHNV, CDR2 YYDKDF, per germline (reference sequence). CDR3 length: 18 amino acids. The chain's CDR3 is CATSRERTSGSLEGEQFF. The CDR3 nucleotides read TGTGCCACCAGCAGGGAAAGGACTAGCGGGAGCTTGGAAGGTGAGCAGTTCTTC.

This sequence joins TRBV11-3 and TRBJ2-1; 10 bases match TRBD1. The CDR3 runs to 15 residues. The V segment lost 4 bases and the J segment 9 bases; nucleotides outside the gene matches: 9. Germline assignment: CDR1 SGHNT and CDR2 YENEEA. The CDR3 loop reads CASSSPGQGISEQFF. The CDR3 DNA reads TGTGCCAGCAGCTCCCCGGGACAGGGGATCAGTGAGCAGTTCTTC.